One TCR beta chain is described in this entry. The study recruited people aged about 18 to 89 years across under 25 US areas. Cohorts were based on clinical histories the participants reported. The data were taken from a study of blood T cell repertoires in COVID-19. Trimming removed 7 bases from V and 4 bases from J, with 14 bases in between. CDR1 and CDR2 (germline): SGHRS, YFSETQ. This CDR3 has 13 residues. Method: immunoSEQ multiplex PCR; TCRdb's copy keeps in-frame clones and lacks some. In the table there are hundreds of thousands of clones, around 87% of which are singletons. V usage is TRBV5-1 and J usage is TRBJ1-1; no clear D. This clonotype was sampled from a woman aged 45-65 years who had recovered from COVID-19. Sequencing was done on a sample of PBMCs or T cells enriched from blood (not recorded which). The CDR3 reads CASADLPGTEAFF. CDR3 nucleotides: TGCGCCAGCGCGGATCTCCCTGGCACTGAAGCTTTCTTT. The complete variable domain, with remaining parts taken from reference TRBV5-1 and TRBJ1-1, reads KAGVTQTPRYLIKTRGQQVTLSCSPISGHRSVSWYQQTPGQGLQFLFEYFSETQRNKGNFPGRFSGRQFSNSRSEMNVSTLELGDSALYLCASADLPGTEAFFGQGTRLTVV.